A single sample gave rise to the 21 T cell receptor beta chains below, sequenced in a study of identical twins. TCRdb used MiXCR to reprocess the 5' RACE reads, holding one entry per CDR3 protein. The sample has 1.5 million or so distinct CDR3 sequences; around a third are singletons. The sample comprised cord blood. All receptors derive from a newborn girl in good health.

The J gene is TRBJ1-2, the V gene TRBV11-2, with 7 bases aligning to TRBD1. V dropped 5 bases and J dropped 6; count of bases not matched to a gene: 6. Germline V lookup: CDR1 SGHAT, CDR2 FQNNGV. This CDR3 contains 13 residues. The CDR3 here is CASSPGTADGYTF. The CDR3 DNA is TGTGCCAGCAGCCCGGGGACAGCTGATGGCTACACCTTC.

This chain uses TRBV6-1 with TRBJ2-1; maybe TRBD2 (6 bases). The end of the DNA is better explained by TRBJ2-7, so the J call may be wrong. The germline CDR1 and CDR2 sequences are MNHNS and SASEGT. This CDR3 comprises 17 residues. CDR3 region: CASSMTSAAYRNNEQYF. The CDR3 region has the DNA TGTGCCAGCTCGATGACTAGTGCGGCCTACAGAAACAATGAGCAGTACTTC.

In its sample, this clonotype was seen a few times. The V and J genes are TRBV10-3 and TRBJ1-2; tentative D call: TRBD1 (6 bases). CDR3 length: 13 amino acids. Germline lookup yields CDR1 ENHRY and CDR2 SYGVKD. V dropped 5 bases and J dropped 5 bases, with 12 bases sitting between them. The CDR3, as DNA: TGTGCCATCAGTCGGGGACAAGGGTATGGCTACACCTTC. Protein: CAISRGQGYGYTF.

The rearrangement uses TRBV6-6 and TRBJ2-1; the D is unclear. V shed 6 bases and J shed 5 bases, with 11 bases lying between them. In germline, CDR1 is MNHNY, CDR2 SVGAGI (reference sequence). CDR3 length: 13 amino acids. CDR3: CASSRIGDNEQFF. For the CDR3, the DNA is TGTGCCAGCAGCCGTATTGGGGACAATGAGCAGTTCTTC.

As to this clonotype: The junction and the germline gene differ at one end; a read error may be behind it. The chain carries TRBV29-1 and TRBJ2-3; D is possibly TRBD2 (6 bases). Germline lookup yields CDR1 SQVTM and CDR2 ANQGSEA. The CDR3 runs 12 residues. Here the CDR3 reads CSVGLEGDAQYF. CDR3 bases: TGCAGCGTCGGGTTGGAGGGAGATGCGCAGTATTTT.

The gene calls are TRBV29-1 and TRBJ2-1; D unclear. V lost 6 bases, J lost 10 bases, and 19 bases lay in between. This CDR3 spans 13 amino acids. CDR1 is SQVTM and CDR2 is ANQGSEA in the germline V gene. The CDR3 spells CSVTPVSSYEQFF. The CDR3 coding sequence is TGCAGCGTCACTCCAGTAAGCTCCTACGAGCAGTTCTTC.

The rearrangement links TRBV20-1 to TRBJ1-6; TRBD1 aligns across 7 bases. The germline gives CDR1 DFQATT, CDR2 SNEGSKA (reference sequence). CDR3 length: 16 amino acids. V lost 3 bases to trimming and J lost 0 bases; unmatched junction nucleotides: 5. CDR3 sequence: CSARRQGNSYNSPLHF. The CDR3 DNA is TGCAGTGCTAGGAGACAGGGCAACTCCTATAATTCACCCCTCCACTTT.

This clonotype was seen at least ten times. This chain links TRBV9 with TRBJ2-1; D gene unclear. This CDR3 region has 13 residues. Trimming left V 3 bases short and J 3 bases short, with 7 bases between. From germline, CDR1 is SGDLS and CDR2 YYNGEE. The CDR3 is CASSGWNYNEQFF. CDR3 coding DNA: TGTGCCAGCAGCGGCTGGAACTACAATGAGCAGTTCTTC.

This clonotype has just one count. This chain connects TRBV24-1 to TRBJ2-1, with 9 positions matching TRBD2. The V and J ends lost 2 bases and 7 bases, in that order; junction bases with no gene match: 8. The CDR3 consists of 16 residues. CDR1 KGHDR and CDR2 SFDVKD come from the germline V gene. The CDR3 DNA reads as TGTGCCACCAGTGATTATCCAGCGGGAGGTGGGAATGAGCAGTTCTTC. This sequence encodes CATSDYPAGGGNEQFF.

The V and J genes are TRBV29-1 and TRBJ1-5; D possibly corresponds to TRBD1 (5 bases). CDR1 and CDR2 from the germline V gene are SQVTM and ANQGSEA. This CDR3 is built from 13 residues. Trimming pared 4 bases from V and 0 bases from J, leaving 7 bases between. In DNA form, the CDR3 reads TGCAGCGTTGCACAGGATAGCAATCAGCCCCAGCATTTT. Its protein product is CSVAQDSNQPQHF.

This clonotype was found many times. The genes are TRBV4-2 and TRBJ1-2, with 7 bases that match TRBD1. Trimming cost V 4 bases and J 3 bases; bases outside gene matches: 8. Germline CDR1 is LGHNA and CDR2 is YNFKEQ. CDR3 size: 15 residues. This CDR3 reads CASSPSYRGDYGYTF. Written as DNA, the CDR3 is TGTGCCAGCAGCCCGTCTTACAGGGGAGACTATGGCTACACCTTC.

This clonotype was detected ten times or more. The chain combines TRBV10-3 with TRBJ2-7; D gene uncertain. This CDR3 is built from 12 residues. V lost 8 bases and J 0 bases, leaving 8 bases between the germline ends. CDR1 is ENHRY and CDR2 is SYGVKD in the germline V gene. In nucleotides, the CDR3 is TGTGCCATCCAGGCTTTCTCCTACGAGCAGTACTTC. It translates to CAIQAFSYEQYF.

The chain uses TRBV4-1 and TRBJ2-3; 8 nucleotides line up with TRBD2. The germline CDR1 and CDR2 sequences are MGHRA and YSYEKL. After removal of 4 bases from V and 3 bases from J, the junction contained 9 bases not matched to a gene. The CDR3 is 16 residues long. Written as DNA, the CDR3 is TGCGCCAGCAGCCGAGTAGCGGGAACGAGGACAGATACGCAGTATTTT. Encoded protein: CASSRVAGTRTDTQYF.

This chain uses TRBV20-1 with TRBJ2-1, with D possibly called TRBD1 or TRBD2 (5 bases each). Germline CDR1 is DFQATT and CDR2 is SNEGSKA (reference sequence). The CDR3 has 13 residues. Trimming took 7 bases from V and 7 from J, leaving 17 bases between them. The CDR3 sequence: CSVWGTPLNEQFF. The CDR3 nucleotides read TGCAGTGTCTGGGGGACCCCCTTAAATGAGCAGTTCTTC.

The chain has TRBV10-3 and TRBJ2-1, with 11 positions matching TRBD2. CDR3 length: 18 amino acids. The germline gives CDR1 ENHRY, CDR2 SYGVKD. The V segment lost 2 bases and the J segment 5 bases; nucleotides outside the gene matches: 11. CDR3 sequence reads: CAISEVRLAGLLDNEQFF. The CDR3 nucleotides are TGTGCCATCAGTGAGGTTCGACTAGCGGGGCTCCTTGACAATGAGCAGTTCTTC.

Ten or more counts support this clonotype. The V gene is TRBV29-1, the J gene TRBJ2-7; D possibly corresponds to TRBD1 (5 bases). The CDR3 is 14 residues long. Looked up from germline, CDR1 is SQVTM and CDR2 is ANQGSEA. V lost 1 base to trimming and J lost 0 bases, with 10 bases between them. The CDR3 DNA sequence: TGCAGCGTTGAAGGGGGCGACAGCTCCTACGAGCAGTACTTC. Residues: CSVEGGDSSYEQYF.

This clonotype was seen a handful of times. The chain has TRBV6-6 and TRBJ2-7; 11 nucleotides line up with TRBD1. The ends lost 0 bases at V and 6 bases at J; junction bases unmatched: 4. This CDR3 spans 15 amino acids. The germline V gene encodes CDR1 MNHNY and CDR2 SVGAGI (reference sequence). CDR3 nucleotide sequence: TGTGCCAGCAGTTACTCCGGGACAGGGGGAACCGAGCAGTACTTC. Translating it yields CASSYSGTGGTEQYF.

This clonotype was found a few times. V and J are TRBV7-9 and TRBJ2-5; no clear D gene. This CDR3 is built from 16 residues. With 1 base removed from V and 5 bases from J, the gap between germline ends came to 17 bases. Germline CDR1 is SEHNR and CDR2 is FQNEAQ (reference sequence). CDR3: CASSLVGSFGAETQYF. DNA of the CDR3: TGTGCCAGCAGCTTAGTCGGAAGCTTTGGAGCGGAGACCCAGTACTTC.

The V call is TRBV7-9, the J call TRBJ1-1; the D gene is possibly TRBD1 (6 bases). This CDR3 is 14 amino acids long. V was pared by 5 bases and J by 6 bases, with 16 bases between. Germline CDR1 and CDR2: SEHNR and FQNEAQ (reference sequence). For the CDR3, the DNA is TGTGCCAGCAGCCCCCCTGCAACAGGGCCTGAAGCTTTCTTT. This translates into CASSPPATGPEAFF.

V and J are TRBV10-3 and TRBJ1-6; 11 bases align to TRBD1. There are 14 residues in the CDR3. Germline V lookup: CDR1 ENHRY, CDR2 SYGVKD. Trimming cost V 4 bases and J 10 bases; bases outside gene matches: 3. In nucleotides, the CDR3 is TGTGCCATCAGTGGCAGGACAGGGGGCTCACCCCTCCACTTT. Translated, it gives CAISGRTGGSPLHF.

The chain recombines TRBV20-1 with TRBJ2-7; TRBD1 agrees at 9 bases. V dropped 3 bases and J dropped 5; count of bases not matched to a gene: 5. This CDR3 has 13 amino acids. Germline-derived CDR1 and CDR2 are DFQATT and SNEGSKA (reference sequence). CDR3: CSARTGGVNEQYF. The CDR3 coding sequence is TGCAGTGCTAGGACAGGGGGGGTCAACGAGCAGTACTTC.